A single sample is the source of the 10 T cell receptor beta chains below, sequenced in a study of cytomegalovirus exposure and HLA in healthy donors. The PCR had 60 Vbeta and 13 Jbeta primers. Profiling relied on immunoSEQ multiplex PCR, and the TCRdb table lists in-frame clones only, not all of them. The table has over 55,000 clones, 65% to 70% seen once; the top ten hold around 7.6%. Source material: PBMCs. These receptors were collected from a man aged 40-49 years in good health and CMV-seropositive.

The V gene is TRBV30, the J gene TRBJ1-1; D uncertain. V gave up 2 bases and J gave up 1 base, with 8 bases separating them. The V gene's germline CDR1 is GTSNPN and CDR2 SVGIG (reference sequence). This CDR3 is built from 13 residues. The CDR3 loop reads CAWSPTWNTEAFF. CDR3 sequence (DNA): TGTGCCTGGAGTCCCACTTGGAACACTGAAGCTTTCTTT.

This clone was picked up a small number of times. The CDR3 loop reads CATGGGNTEAFF. In DNA, the CDR3 is TGTGCTACCGGGGGAGGGAACACTGAAGCTTTCTTT. The rearrangement links TRBV12-5 to TRBJ1-1; maybe TRBD1 (5 bases). The V end lost 10 bases, the J end lost 1 base, and 10 bases lay between the germline ends. CDR3 length equals 12 residues. Germline assignment: CDR1 LGHNT and CDR2 FRNRAP. Filled out from reference TRBV12-5 and TRBJ1-1, the complete variable domain reads DARVTQTPRHKVTEMGQEVTMRCQPILGHNTVFWYRQTMMQGLELLAYFRNRAPLDDSGMPKDRFSAEMPDATLATLKIQPSEPRDSAVYFCATGGGNTEAFFGQGTRLTVV.

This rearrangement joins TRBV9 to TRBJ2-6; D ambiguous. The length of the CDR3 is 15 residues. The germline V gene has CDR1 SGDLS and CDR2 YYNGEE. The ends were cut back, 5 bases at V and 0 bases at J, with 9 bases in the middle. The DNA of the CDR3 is TGTGCCAGCAGTTTGCCGGTCTCTGGGGCCAACGTCCTGACTTTC. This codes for CASSLPVSGANVLTF.

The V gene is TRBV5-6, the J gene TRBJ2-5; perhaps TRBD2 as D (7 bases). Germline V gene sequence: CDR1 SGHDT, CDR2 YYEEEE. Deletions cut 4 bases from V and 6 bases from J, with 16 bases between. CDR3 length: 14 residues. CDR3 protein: CASSPPGGLQTQYF. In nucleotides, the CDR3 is TGTGCCAGCAGCCCACCGGGGGGCCTGCAGACCCAGTACTTC. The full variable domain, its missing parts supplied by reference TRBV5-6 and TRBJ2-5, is DAGVTQSPTHLIKTRGQQVTLRCSPKSGHDTVSWYQQALGQGPQFIFQYYEEEERQRGNFPDRFSGHQFPNYSSELNVNALLLGDSALYLCASSPPGGLQTQYFGPGTRLLVL.

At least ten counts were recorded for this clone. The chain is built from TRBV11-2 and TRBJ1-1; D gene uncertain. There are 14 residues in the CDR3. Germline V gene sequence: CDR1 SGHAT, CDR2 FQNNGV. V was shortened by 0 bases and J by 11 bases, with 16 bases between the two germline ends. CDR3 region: CASSLEFQSQRAFF. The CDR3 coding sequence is TGTGCCAGCAGCTTAGAATTTCAGTCGCAGAGGGCTTTCTTT.

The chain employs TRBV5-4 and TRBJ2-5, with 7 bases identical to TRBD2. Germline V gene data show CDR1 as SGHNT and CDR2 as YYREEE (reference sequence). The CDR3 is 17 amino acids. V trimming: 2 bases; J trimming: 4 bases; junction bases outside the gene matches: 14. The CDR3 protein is CASSFGSSGSSTETQYF. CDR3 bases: TGTGCCAGCAGCTTTGGGTCTAGCGGCTCCTCCACAGAGACCCAGTACTTC.

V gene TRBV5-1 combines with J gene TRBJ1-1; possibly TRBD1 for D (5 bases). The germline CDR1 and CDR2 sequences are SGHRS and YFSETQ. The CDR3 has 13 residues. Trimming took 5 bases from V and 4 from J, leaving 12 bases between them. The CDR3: CASSSNGGTEAFF. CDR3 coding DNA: TGCGCCAGCAGTTCGAACGGGGGCACTGAAGCTTTCTTT. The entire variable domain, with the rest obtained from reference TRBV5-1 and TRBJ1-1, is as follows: KAGVTQTPRYLIKTRGQQVTLSCSPISGHRSVSWYQQTPGQGLQFLFEYFSETQRNKGNFPGRFSGRQFSNSRSEMNVSTLELGDSALYLCASSSNGGTEAFFGQGTRLTVV.

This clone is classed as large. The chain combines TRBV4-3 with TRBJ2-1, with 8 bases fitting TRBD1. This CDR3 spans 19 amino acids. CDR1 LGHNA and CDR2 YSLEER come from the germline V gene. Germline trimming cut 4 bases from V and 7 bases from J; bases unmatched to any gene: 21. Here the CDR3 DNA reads TGCGCCAGCAGCCCCCACCAGGGTCGGCGGACAGGGCCTGGGAATGAGCAGTTCTTC. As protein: CASSPHQGRRTGPGNEQFF.

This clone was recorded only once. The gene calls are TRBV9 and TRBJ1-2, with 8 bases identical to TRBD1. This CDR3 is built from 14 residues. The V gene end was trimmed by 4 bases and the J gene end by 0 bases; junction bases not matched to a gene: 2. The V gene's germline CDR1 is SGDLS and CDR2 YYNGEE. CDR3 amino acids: CASSPGQANYGYTF. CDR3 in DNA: TGTGCCAGCAGCCCGGGACAGGCTAACTATGGCTACACCTTC.

CDR3 sequence: CASSEVQGPGETQYF. CDR3 DNA: TGTGCCAGCAGTGAAGTACAGGGGCCCGGGGAGACCCAGTACTTC. The rearrangement uses TRBV2 and TRBJ2-5; 7 bases are shared with TRBD1. CDR3 length: 15 residues. The germline V gene has CDR1 SNHLY and CDR2 FYNNEI. The V segment lost 1 base and the J segment 5 bases; nucleotides outside the gene matches: 7.